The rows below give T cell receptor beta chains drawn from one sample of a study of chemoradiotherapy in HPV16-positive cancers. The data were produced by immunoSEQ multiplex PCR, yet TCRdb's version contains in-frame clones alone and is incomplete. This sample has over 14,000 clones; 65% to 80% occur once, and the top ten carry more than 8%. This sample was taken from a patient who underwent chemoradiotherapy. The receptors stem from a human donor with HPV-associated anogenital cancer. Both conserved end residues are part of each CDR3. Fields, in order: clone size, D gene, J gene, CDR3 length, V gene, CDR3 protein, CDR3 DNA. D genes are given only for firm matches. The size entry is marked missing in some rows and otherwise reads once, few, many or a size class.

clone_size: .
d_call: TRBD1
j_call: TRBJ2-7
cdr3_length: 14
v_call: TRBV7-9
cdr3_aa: CASSPSDRGYEQYF
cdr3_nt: TGTGCCAGCAGTCCATCCGACAGGGGCTACGAGCAGTACTTC

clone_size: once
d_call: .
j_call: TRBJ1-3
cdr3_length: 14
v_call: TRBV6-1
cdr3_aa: CASNPQVSGNTIYF
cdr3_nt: TGTGCCAGCAACCCACAGGTCTCTGGAAACACCATATATTTT

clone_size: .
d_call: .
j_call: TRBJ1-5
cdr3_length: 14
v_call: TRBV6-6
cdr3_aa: CASSPDSSNQPQHF
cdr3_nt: TGTGCCAGCAGTCCGGACAGTAGCAATCAGCCCCAGCATTTT

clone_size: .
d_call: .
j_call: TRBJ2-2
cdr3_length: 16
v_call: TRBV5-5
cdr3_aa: CASSLIIDPGPGELFF
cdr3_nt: TGTGCCAGCAGCCTCATTATAGATCCCGGTCCCGGGGAGCTGTTTTTT

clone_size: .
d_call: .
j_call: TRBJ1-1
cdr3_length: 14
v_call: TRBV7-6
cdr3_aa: CASSLSQGDTEAFF
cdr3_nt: TGTGCCAGCAGCTTAAGCCAGGGAGACACTGAAGCTTTCTTT

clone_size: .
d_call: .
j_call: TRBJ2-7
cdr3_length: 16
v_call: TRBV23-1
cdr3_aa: CASSQSAYYDSYEQYF
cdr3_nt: TGCGCCAGCAGTCAATCGGCGTATTACGATTCCTACGAGCAGTACTTC

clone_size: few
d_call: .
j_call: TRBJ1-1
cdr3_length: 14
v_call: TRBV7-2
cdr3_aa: CASIPFQGNTEAFF
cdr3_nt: TGTGCCAGCATTCCTTTCCAGGGGAACACTGAAGCTTTCTTT

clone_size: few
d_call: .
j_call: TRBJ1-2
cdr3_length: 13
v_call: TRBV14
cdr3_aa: CASSQRQDYGYTF
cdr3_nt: TGTGCCAGCAGCCAACGACAGGACTATGGCTACACCTTC

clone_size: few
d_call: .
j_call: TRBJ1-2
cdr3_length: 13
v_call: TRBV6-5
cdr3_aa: CASTPGTNYGYTF
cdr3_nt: TGTGCCAGCACCCCGGGGACTAACTATGGCTACACCTTC

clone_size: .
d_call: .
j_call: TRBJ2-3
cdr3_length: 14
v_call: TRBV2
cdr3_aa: CASTSGDFTDTQYF
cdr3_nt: TGTGCCAGCACGTCGGGGGATTTCACAGATACGCAGTATTTT